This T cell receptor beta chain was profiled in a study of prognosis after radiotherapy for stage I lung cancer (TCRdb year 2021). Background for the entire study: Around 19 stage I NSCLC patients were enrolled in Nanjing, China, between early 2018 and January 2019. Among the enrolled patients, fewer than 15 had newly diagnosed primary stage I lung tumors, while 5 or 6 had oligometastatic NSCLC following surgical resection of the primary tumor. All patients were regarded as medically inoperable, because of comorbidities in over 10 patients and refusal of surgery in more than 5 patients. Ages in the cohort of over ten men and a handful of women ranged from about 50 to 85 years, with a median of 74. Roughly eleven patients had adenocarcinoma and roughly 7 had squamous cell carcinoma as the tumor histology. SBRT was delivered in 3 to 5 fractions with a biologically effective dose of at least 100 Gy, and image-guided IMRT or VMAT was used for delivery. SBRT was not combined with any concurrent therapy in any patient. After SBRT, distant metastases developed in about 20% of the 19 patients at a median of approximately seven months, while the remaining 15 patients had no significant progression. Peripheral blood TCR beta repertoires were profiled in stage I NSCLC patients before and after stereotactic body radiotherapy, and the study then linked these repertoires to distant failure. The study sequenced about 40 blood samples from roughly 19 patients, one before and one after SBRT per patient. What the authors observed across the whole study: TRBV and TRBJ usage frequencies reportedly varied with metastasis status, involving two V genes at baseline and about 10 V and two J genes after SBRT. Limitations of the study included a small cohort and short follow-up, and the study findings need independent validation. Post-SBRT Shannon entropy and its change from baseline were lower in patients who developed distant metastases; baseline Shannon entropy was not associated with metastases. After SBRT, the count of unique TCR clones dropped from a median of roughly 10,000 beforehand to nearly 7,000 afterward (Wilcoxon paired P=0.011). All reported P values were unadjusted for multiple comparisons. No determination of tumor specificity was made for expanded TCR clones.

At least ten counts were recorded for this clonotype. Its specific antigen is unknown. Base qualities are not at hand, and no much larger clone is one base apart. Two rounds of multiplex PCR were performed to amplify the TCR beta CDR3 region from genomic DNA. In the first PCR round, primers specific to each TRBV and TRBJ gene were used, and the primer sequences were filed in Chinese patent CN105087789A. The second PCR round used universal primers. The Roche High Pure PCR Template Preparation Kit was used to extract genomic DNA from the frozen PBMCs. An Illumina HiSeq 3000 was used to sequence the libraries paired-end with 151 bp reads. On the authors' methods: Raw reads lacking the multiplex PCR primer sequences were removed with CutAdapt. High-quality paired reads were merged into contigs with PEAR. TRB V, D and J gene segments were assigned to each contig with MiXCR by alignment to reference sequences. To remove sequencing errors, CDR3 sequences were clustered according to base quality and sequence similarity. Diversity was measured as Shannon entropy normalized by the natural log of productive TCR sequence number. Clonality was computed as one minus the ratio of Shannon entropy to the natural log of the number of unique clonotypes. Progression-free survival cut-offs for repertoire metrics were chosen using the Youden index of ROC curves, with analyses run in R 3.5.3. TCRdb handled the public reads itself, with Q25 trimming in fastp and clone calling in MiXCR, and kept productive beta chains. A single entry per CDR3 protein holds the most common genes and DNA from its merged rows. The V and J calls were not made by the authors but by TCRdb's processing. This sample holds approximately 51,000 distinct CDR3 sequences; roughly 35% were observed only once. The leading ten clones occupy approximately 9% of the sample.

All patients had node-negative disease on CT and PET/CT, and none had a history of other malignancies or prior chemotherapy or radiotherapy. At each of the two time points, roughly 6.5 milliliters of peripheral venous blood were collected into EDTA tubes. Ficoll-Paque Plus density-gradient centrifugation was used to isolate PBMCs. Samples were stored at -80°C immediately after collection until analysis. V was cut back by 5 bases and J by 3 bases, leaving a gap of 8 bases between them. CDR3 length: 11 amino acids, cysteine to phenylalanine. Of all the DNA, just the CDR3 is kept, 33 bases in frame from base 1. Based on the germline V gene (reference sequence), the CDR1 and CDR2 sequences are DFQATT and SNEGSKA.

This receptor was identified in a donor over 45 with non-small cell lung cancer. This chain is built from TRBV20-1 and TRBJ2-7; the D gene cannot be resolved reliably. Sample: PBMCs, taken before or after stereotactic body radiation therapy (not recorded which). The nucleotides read TGCAGTGCTCTGAAAGACTACGAGCAGTACTTC. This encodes CSALKDYEQYF.